This TCR beta chain was recovered during a study of identical twins. CDR3 length equals 15 residues. V was pared by 0 bases and J by 0 bases, with 8 bases between. The germline V gene has CDR1 MNHEY and CDR2 SMNVEV (reference sequence). TCRdb ran MiXCR on the 5' RACE reads and lists one entry per CDR3 protein. The repertoire holds about 480,000 distinct CDR3 sequences, with over 12% as singletons. These same data were also listed under a study on yellow fever vaccine responses in identical twins.

This TCR came from a woman under 30 in good health. The sequencing sample was made of CD4+ T cells sorted from blood. J is TRBJ2-5 and V is TRBV27, with TRBD2 as a possible D gene (7 bases). CDR3 DNA sequence: TGTGCCAGCAGTTTATCGCGGGGGCACCAAGAGACCCAGTACTTC. Its translation: CASSLSRGHQETQYF.